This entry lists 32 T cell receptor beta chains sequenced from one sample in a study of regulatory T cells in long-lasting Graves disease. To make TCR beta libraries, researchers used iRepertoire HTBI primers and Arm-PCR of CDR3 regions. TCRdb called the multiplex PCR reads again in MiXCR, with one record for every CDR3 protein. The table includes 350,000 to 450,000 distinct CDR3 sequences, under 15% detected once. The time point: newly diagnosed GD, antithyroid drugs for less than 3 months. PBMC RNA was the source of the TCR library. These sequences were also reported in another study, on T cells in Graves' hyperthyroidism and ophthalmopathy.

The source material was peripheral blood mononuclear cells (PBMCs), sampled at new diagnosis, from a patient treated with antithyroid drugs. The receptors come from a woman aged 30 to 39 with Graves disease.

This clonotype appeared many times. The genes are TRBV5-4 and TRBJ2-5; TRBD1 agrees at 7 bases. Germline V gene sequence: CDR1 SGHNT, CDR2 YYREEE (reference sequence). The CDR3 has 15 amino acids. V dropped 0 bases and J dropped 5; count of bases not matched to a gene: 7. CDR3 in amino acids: CASSLDTGVLETQYF. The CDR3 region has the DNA TGTGCCAGCAGCTTGGACACAGGGGTCCTGGAGACCCAGTACTTC.

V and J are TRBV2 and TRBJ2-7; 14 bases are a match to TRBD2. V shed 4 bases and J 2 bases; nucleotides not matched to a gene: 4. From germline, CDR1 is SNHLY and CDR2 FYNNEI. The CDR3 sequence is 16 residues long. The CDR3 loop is CASSGWTSGRPYEQYF. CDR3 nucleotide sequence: TGTGCCAGCAGTGGATGGACTAGCGGGAGGCCCTACGAGCAGTACTTC.

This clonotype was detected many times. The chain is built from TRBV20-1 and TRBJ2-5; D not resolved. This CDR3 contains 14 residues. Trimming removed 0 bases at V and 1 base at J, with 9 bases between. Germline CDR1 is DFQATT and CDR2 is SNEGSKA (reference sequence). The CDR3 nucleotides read TGCAGTGCTAGAGATTCCGCCCGCCAAGAGACCCAGTACTTC. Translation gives CSARDSARQETQYF.

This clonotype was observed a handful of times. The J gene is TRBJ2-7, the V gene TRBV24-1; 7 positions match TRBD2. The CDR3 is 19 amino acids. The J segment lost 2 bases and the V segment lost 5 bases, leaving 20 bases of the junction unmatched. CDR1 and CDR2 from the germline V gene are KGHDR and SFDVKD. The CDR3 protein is CATSGPAGEAWTPPYEQYF. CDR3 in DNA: TGTGCCACCAGTGGACCCGCGGGGGAGGCTTGGACGCCTCCCTACGAGCAGTACTTC.

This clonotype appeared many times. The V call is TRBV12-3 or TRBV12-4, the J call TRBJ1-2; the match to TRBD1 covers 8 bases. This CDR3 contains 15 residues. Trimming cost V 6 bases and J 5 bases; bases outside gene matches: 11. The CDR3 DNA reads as TGTGCCAGCAGCCCCAGACAGGGGATAGGGTATGGCTACACCTTC. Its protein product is CASSPRQGIGYGYTF.

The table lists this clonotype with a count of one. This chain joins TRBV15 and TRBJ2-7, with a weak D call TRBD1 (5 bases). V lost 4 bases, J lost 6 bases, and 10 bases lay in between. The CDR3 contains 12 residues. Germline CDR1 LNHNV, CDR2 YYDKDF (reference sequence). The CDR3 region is CATSTQGSEQYF. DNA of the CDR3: TGTGCCACCAGCACTCAGGGTTCCGAGCAGTACTTC.

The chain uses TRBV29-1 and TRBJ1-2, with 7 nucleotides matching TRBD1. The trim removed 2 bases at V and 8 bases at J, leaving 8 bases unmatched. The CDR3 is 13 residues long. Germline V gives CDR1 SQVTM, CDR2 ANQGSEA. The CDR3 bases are TGCAGCGTTGAACCCCGGACAGGAGGCGGCTACACCTTC. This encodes CSVEPRTGGGYTF. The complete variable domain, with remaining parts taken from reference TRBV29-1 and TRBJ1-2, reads SAVISQKPSRDICQRGTSLTIQCQVDSQVTMMFWYRQQPGQSLTLIATANQGSEATYESGFVIDKFPISRPNLTFSTLTVSNMSPEDSSIYLCSVEPRTGGGYTFGSGTRLTVV.

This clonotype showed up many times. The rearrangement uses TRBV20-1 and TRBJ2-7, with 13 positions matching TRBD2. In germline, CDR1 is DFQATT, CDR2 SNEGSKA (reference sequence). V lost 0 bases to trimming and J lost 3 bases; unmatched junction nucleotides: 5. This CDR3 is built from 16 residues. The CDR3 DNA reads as TGCAGTGCTAGAGATTCTCGGACTAGCGGGAGCTACGAGCAGTACTTC. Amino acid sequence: CSARDSRTSGSYEQYF.

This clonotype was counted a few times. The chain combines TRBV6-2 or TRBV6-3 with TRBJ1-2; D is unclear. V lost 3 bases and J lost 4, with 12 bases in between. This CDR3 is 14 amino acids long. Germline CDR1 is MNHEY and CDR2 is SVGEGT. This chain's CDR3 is CASSYLQQFYGYTF. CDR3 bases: TGTGCCAGCAGTTATCTACAGCAATTCTATGGCTACACCTTC.

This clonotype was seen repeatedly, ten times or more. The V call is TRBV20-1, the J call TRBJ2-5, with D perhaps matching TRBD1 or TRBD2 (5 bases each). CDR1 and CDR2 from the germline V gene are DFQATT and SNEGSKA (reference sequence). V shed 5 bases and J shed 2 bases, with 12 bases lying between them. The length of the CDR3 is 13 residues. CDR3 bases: TGCAGTGCTCCTGGGGGATGGCAAGAGACCCAGTACTTC. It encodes CSAPGGWQETQYF.

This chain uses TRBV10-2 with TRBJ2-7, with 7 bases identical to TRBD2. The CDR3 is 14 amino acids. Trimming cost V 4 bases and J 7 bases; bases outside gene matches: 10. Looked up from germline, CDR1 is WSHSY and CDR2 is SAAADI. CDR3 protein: CASSGPGGGREQYF. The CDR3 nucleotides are TGCGCCAGCAGTGGACCGGGAGGTGGTCGGGAGCAGTACTTC.

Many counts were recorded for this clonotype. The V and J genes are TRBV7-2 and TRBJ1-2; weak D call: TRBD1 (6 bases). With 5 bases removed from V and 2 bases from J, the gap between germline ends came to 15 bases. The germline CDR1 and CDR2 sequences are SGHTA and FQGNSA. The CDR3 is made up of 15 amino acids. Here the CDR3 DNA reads TGTGCCAGCAGCCCCACAGGGAATAGCAACTATGGCTACACCTTC. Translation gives CASSPTGNSNYGYTF.

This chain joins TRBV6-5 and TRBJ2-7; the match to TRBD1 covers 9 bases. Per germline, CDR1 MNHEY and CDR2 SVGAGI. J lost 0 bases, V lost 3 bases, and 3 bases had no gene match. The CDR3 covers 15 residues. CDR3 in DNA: TGTGCCAGCAGTTATGGGGACAGGGCCTCCTACGAGCAGTACTTC. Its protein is CASSYGDRASYEQYF.

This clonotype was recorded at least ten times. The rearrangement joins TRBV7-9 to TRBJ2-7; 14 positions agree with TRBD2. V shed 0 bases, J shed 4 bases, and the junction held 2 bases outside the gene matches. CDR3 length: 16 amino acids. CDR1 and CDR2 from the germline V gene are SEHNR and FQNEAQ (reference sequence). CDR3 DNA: TGTGCCAGCAGCTTAGCTGGGACTAGCGGGAGATACGAGCAGTACTTC. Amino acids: CASSLAGTSGRYEQYF.

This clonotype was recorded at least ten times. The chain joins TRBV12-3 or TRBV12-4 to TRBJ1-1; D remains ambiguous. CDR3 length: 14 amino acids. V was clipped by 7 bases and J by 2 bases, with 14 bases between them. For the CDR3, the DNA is TGTGCCAGCACCCTGGACCGCTCAAACACTGAAGCTTTCTTT. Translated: CASTLDRSNTEAFF.

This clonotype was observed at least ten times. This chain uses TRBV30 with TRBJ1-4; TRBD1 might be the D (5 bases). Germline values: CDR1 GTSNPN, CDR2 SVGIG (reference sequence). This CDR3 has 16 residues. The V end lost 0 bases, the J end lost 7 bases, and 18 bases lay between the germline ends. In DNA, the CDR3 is TGTGCCTGGAGTGTACTTCCGTGGGGGACTCGTGAAAAACTGTTTTTT. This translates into CAWSVLPWGTREKLFF.

The CDR3 DNA reads TGTGCTAGTGGTTTGGACAAGGGGGGTCGGGATACGCAGTATTTT. This encodes CASGLDKGGRDTQYF. V usage is TRBV12-5 and J usage is TRBJ2-3, with D perhaps TRBD1 or TRBD2 (6 bases each). Between the trimmed V and J ends, which lost 1 base and 6 bases, there was a span of 14 bases. Germline CDR1 reads LGHNT; CDR2 reads FRNRAP. The CDR3 is 15 amino acids.

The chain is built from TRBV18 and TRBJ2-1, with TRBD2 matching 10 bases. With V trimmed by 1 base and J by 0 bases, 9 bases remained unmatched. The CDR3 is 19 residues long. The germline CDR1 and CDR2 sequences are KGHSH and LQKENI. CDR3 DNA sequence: TGTGCCAGCTCACCACGGCTTCCGGGACTAGCGAGCTCCTACAATGAGCAGTTCTTC. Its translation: CASSPRLPGLASSYNEQFF.

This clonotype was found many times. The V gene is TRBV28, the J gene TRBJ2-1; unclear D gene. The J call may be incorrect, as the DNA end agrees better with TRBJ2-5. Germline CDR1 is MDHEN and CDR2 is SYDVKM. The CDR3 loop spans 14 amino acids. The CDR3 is CASSPPGREETQYF. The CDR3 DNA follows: TGTGCCAGCAGCCCTCCTGGTCGGGAAGAGACCCAGTACTTC.

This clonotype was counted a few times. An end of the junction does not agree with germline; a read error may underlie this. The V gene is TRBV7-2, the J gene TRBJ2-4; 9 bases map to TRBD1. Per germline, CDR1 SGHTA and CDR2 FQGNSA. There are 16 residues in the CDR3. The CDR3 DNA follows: TGTGCCAGCAGCTTGATGACAGGGGGATCCAAAAACATTCGGTACTTC. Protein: CASSLMTGGSKNIRYF. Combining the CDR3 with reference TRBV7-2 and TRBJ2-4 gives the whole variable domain GAGVSQSPSNKVTEKGKDVELRCDPISGHTALYWYRQSLGQGLEFLIYFQGNSAPDKSGLPSDRFSAERTGGSVSTLTIQRTQQEDSAVYLCASSLMTGGSKNIRYFGAGTRLSVL.

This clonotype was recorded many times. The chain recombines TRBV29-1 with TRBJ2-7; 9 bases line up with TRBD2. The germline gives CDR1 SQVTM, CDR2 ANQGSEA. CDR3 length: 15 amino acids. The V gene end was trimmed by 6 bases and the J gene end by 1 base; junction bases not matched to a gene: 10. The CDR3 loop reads CSVGGSGSNSYEQYF. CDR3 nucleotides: TGCAGCGTCGGGGGTAGCGGGAGCAATTCCTACGAGCAGTACTTC.

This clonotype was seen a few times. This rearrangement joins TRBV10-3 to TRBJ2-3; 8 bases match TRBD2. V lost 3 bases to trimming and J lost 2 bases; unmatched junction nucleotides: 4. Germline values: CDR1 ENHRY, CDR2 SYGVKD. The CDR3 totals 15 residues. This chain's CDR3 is CAISDSGGDTDTQYF. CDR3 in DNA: TGTGCCATCAGTGACAGCGGGGGAGACACAGATACGCAGTATTTT.

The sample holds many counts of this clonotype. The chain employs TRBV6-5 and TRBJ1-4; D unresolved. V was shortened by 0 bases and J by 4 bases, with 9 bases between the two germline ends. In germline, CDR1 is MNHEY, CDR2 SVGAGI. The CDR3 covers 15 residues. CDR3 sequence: CASSYSGSLNEKLFF. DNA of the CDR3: TGTGCCAGCAGTTACTCGGGCAGCCTTAATGAAAAACTGTTTTTT.

The CDR3 protein is CASSASSGADTQYF. The CDR3 DNA sequence: TGTGCCAGCAGCGCCTCCTCGGGTGCAGATACGCAGTATTTT. The gene calls are TRBV5-6 and TRBJ2-3; D not resolved. Germline V gives CDR1 SGHDT, CDR2 YYEEEE. Trimming left V 4 bases short and J 4 bases short, with 13 bases between. The CDR3 contains 14 residues.

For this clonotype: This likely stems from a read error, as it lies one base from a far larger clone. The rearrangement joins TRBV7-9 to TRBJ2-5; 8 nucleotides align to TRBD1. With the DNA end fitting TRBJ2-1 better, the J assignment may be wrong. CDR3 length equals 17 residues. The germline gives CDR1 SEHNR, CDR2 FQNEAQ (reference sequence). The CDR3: CASSLGAAGTGLDEQFF. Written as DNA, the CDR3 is TGTGCCAGCAGCTTAGGGGCTGCGGGGACAGGATTGGATGAGCAGTTCTTC.

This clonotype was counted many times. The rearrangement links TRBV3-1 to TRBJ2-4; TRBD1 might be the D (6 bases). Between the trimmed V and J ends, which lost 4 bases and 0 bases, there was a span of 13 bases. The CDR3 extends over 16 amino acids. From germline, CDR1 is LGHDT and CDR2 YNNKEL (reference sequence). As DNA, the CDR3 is TGTGCCAGCAGCCTAGGACAGCAACTAGCCAAAAACATTCAGTACTTC. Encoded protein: CASSLGQQLAKNIQYF.

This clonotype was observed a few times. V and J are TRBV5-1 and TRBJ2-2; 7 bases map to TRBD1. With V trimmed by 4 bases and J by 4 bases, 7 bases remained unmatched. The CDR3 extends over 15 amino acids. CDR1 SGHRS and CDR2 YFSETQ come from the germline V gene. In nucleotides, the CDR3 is TGCGCCAGCAGCCCTGACAGGGTGAGCACCGGGGAGCTGTTTTTT. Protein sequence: CASSPDRVSTGELFF.

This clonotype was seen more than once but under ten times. In DNA, the CDR3 is TGCAGTGCGCAGGGGGAGGTTGAAAAACTGTTTTTT. Residues: CSAQGEVEKLFF. The rearrangement links TRBV20-1 to TRBJ1-4, with 7 bases identical to TRBD1. The CDR3 has 12 amino acids. Germline V gene lookup returns CDR1 DFQATT and CDR2 SNEGSKA (reference sequence). The trim removed 6 bases at V and 7 bases at J, leaving 5 bases unmatched.

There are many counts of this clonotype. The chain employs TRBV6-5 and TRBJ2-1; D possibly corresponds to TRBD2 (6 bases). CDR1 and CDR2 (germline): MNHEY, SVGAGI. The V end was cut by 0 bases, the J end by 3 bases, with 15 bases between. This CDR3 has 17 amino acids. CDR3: CASSYSAGGGYYNEQFF. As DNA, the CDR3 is TGTGCCAGCAGTTACTCAGCCGGGGGAGGATACTACAATGAGCAGTTCTTC.

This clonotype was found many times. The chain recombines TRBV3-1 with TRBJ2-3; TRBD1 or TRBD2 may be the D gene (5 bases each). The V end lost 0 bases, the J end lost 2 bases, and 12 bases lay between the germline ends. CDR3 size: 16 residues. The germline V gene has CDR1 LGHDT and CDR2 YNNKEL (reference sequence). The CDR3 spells CASSQDILGATDTQYF. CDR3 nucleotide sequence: TGTGCCAGCAGCCAAGATATACTAGGGGCCACAGATACGCAGTATTTT.

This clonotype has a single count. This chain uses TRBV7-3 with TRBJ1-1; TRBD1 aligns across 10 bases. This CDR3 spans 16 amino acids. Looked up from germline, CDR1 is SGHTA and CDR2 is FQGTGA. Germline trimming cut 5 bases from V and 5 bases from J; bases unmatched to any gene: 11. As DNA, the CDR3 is TGTGCCAGCAGCCCTACCCCCGGACAGGGGGAAACTGAAGCTTTCTTT. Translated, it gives CASSPTPGQGETEAFF.

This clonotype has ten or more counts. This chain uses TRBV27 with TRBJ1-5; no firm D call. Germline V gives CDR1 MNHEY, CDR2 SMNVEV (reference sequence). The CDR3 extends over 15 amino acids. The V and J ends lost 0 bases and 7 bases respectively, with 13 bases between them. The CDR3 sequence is CASSLSAAGWQPQHF. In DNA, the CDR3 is TGTGCCAGCAGTTTATCAGCGGCAGGATGGCAGCCCCAGCATTTT.